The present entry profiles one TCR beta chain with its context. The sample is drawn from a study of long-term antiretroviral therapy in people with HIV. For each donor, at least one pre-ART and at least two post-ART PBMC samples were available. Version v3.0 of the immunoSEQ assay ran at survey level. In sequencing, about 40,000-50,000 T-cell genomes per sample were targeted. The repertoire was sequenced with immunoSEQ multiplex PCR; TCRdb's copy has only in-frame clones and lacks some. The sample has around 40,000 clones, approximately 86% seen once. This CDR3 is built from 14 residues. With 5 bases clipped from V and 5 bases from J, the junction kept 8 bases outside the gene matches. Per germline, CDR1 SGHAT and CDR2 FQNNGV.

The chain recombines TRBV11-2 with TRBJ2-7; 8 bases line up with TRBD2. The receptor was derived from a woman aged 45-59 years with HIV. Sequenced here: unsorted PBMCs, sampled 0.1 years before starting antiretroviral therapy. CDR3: CASSPETSADEQYF. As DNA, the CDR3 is TGTGCCAGCAGCCCCGAGACTAGCGCAGACGAGCAGTACTTC.